This passage covers 8 T cell receptor beta chains from one sample sequenced in a study of blood T cell repertoires in COVID-19. Sequencing was performed with immunoSEQ multiplex PCR; in TCRdb, only in-frame clones are kept and a portion is missing. This table has more than 200,000 clones, around 86% appearing once. The material sequenced was PBMCs or T cells enriched from blood (not recorded which). These receptor sequences come from a man aged 30 to 45 in a cohort exposed to, infected with or recovered from COVID-19 (not recorded which).

This clone was seen once. This chain connects TRBV14 to TRBJ1-4; D not resolved. Per germline, CDR1 SGHDN and CDR2 FVKESK. This CDR3 has 16 amino acids. V was cut by 0 bases and J by 3 bases, with 11 bases left in between. CDR3 nucleotide sequence: TGTGCCAGCAGCCAAGATTGCGCCTGTGCTAATGAAAAACTGTTTTTT. Protein sequence: CASSQDCACANEKLFF.

This rearrangement joins TRBV18 to TRBJ1-1; D remains ambiguous. V was clipped by 3 bases and J by 5 bases, with 13 bases between them. This CDR3 has 14 amino acids. The germline gives CDR1 KGHSH, CDR2 LQKENI. The CDR3 DNA reads TGTGCCAGCTCACCTTCAAGGTCGGGGACTGAAGCTTTCTTT. Amino acids: CASSPSRSGTEAFF.

V usage is TRBV5-4 and J usage is TRBJ2-7; maybe TRBD2 (5 bases). The CDR3 totals 14 residues. Between the trimmed V and J ends, which lost 0 bases and 1 base, there was a span of 8 bases. Per the germline V gene, CDR1 is SGHNT and CDR2 is YYREEE (reference sequence). CDR3 bases: TGTGCCAGCAGCTTGGGCGGGTTTTCCTACGAGCAGTACTTC. It translates to CASSLGGFSYEQYF.

The genes are TRBV6-4 and TRBJ2-1; 7 bases map to TRBD2. The CDR3 consists of 19 residues. The germline CDR1 and CDR2 sequences are MRHNA and SNTAGT. J was trimmed by 3 bases and V by 6 bases; bases with no gene match: 20. CDR3 residues: CASRTPRRGVGQNYNEQFF. The CDR3 bases are TGTGCCAGCAGAACTCCAAGACGGGGGGTCGGGCAGAACTACAATGAGCAGTTCTTC.

This chain joins TRBV18 and TRBJ2-7; possibly TRBD1 for D (5 bases). Trimming stripped 3 bases from V and 2 bases from J, with 14 bases between. This CDR3 has 15 residues. CDR1 and CDR2 (germline): KGHSH, LQKENI. The CDR3 region has the DNA TGTGCCAGCTCACCTCCAGGGATTAGGGCCTACGAGCAGTACTTC. This sequence encodes CASSPPGIRAYEQYF.

The rearrangement joins TRBV28 to TRBJ1-3, with D possibly being TRBD1 (5 bases). With 1 base removed from V and 15 bases from J, the gap between germline ends came to 13 bases. The CDR3 has 12 amino acids. Germline V gene lookup returns CDR1 MDHEN and CDR2 SYDVKM. The CDR3 nucleotides are TGTGCCAGCAGTTTATTCGTCGGGGGAACATATTTT. This gives the protein CASSLFVGGTYF.

The rearrangement links TRBV10-3 to TRBJ2-7, with 7 bases aligning to TRBD1. The CDR3 has 14 residues. The germline V gene has CDR1 ENHRY and CDR2 SYGVKD. V lost 4 bases, J lost 2 bases, and 5 bases stayed unmatched. The CDR3 here is CAISADRDPYEQYF. The DNA of the CDR3 is TGTGCCATCAGTGCCGACAGGGACCCCTACGAGCAGTACTTC.

The rearrangement uses TRBV5-8 and TRBJ2-3; D ambiguous. Germline V gives CDR1 SGHTS, CDR2 YDEGEE. V was shortened by 4 bases and J by 6 bases, with 15 bases between the two germline ends. This CDR3 region has 14 residues. CDR3 DNA: TGTGCCAGCAGCCGTCGTCGGTTGTCGGATACGCAGTATTTT. Its protein product is CASSRRRLSDTQYF.